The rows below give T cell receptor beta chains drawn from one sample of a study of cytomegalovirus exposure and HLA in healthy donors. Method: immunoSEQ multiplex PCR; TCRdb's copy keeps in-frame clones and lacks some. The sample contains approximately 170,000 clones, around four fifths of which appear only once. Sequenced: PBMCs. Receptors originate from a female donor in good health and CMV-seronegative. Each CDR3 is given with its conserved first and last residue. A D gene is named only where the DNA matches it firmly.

cdr3_aa: CASSPWTGGDTGELFF; d_call: TRBD1; v_call: TRBV9; j_call: TRBJ2-2
cdr3_aa: CASGHEQYF; d_call: NA; v_call: TRBV7-9; j_call: TRBJ2-7
cdr3_aa: CASSGTGNQPQHF; d_call: NA; v_call: TRBV2; j_call: TRBJ1-5
cdr3_aa: CASSRERSGTGSYEQYF; d_call: TRBD1; v_call: TRBV4-1; j_call: TRBJ2-7
cdr3_aa: CASSFGAGIAVAGELFF; d_call: NA; v_call: TRBV5-6; j_call: TRBJ2-2
cdr3_aa: CASSRTRYEQYF; d_call: NA; v_call: TRBV5-4; j_call: TRBJ2-7
cdr3_aa: CASSELVLETQYF; d_call: NA; v_call: TRBV7-7; j_call: TRBJ2-5
cdr3_aa: CASSRGAADTQYF; d_call: NA; v_call: TRBV19; j_call: TRBJ2-3
cdr3_aa: CASSVGSTGNFYGYTF; d_call: TRBD1; v_call: TRBV7-6; j_call: TRBJ1-2
cdr3_aa: CASSSGNYGYTF; d_call: NA; v_call: TRBV28; j_call: TRBJ1-2
cdr3_aa: CASSSTDRAYEQYF; d_call: TRBD1; v_call: TRBV4-1; j_call: TRBJ2-7
cdr3_aa: CASSRGATGYTF; d_call: NA; v_call: TRBV6-5; j_call: TRBJ1-2
cdr3_aa: CASTPTGGGNYEQYF; d_call: TRBD2; v_call: TRBV6-5; j_call: TRBJ2-7
cdr3_aa: CASSPASWGTGGGEQYF; d_call: TRBD1; v_call: TRBV5-1; j_call: TRBJ2-7
cdr3_aa: CAVGRTASNSGANVLTF; d_call: NA; v_call: TRBV30; j_call: TRBJ2-6
cdr3_aa: CASSRGQGVTDTQYF; d_call: TRBD1; v_call: TRBV4-1; j_call: TRBJ2-3
cdr3_aa: CASSFPPSGGVDEQFF; d_call: TRBD2; v_call: TRBV7-7; j_call: TRBJ2-1
cdr3_aa: CASSLDRGYLTDTQYF; d_call: TRBD1; v_call: TRBV5-1; j_call: TRBJ2-3
cdr3_aa: CAWIGQLYTEAFF; d_call: NA; v_call: TRBV30; j_call: TRBJ1-1
cdr3_aa: CASSRLQGGTEAFF; d_call: TRBD1; v_call: TRBV5-1; j_call: TRBJ1-1
cdr3_aa: CASSTGTDSSYNEQFF; d_call: NA; v_call: TRBV7-6; j_call: TRBJ2-1
cdr3_aa: CASSQGRGGTDTGELFF; d_call: NA; v_call: TRBV4-1; j_call: TRBJ2-2
cdr3_aa: CASSWGVEEPQHF; d_call: NA; v_call: TRBV7-2; j_call: TRBJ1-5
cdr3_aa: CAISEEGASYGYTF; d_call: TRBD1; v_call: TRBV10-3; j_call: TRBJ1-2
cdr3_aa: CASSPHRDRYDQPQHF; d_call: TRBD1; v_call: TRBV4-1; j_call: TRBJ1-5
cdr3_aa: CASSLGQQETQYF; d_call: NA; v_call: TRBV5-1; j_call: TRBJ2-5
cdr3_aa: CASSLFRVDTEAFF; d_call: NA; v_call: TRBV28; j_call: TRBJ1-1
cdr3_aa: CASSQLSGANVLTF; d_call: NA; v_call: TRBV4-1; j_call: TRBJ2-6
cdr3_aa: CASSAPLPAGGIQETQYF; d_call: TRBD2; v_call: TRBV9; j_call: TRBJ2-5
cdr3_aa: CSVEGWGDAMNTEAFF; d_call: NA; v_call: TRBV29-1; j_call: TRBJ1-1
cdr3_aa: CASSSGGTNNSPLHF; d_call: NA; v_call: TRBV7-3; j_call: TRBJ1-6
cdr3_aa: CASSPSRRAEAFF; d_call: NA; v_call: TRBV6-5; j_call: TRBJ1-1
cdr3_aa: CASRRTGSNQPQHF; d_call: TRBD1; v_call: TRBV6-5; j_call: TRBJ1-5